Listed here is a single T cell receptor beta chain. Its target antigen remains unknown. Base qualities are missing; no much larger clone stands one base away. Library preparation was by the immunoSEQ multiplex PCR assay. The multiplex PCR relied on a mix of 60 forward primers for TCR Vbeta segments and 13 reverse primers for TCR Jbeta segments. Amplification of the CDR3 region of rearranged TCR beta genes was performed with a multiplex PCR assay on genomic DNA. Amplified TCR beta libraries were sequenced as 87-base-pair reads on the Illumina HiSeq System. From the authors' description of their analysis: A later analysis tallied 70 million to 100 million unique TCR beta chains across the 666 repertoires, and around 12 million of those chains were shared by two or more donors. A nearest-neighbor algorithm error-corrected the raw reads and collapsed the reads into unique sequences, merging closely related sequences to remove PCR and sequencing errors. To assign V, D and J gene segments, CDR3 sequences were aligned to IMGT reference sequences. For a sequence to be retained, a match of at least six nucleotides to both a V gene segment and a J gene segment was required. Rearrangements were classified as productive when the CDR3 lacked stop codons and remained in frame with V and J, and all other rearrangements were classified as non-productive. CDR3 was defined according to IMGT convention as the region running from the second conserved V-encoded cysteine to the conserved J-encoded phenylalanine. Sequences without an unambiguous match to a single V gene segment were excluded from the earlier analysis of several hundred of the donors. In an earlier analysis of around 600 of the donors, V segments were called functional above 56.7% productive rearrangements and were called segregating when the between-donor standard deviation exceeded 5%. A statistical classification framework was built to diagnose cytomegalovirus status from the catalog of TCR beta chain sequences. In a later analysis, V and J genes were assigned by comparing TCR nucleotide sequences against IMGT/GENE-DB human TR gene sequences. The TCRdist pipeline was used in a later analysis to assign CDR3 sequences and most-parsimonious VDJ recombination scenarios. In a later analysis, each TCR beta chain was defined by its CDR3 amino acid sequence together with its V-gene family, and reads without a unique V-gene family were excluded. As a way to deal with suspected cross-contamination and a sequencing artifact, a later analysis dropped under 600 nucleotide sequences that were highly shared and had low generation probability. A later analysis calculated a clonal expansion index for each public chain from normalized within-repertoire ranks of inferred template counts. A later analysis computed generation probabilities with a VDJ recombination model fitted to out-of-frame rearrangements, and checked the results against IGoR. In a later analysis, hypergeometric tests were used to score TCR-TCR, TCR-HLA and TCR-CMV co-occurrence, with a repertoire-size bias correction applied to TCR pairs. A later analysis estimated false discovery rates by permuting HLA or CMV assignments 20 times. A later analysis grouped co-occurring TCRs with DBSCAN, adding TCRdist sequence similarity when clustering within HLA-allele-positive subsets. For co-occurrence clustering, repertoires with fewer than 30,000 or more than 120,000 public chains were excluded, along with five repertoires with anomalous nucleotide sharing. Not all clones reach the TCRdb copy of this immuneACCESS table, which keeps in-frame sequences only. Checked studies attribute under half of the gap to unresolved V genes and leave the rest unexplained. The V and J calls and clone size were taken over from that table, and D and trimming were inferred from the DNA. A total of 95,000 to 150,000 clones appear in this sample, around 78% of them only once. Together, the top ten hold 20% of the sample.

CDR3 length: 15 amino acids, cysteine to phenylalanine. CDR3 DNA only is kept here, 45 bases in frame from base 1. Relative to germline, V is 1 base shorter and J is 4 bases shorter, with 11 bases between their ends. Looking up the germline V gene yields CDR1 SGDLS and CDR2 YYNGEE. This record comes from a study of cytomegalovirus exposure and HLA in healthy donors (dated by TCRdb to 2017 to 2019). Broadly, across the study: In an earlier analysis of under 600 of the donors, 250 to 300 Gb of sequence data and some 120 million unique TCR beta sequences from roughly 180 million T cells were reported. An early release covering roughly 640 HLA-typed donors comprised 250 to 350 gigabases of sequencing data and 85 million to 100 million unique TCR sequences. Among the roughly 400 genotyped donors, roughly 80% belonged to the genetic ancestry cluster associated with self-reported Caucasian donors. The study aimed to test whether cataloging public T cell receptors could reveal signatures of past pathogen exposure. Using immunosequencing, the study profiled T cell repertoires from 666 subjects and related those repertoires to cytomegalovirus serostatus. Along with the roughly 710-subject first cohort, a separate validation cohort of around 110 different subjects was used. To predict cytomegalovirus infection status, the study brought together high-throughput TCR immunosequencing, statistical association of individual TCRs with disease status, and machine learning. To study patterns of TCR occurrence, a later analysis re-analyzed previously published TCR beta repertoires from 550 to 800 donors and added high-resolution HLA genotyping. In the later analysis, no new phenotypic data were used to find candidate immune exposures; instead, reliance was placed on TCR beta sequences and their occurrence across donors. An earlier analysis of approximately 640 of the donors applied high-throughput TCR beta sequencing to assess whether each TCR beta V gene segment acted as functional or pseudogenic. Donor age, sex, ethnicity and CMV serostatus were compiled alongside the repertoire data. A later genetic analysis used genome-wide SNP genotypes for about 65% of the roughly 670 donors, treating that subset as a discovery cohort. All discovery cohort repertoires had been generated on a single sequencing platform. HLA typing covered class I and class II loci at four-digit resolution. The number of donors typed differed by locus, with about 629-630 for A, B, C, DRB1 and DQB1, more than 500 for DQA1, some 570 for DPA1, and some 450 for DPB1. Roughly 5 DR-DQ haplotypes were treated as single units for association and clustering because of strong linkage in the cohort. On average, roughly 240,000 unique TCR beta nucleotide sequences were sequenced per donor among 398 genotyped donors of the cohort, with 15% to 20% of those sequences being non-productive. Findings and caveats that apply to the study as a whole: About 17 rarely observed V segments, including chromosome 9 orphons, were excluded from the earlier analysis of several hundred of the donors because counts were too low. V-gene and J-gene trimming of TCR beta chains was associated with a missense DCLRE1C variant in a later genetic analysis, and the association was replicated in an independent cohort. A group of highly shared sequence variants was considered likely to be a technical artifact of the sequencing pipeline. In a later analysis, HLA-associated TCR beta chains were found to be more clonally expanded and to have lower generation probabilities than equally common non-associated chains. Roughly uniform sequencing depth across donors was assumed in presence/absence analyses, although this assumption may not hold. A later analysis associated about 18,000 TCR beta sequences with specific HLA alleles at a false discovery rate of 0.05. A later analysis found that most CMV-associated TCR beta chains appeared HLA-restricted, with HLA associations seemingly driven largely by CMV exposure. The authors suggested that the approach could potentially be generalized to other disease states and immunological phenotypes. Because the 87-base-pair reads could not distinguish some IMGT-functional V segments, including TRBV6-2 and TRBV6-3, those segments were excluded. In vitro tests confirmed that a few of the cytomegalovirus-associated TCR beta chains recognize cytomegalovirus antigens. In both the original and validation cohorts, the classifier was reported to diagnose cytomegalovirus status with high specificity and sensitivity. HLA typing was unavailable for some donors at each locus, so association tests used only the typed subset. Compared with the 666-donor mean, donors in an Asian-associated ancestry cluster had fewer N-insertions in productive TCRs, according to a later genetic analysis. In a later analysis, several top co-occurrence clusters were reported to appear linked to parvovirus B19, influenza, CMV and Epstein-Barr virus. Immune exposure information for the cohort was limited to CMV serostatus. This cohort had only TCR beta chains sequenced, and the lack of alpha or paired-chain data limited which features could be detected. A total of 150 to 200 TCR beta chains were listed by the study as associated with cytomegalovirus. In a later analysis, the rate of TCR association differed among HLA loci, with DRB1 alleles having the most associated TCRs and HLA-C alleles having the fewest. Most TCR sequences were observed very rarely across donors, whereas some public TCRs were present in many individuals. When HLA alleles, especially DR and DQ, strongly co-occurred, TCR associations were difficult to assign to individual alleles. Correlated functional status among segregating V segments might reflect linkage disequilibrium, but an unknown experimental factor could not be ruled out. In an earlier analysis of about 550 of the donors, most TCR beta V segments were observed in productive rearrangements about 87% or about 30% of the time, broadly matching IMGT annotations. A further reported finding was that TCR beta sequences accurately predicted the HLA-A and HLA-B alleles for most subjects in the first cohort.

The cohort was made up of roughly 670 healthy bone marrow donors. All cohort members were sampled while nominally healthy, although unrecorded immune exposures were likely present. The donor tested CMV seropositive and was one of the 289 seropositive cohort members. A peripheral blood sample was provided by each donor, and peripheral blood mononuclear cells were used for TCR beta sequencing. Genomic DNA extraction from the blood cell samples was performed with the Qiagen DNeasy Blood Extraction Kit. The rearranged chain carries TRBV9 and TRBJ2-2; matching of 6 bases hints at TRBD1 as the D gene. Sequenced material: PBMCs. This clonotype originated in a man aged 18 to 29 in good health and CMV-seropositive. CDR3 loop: CASSVPGQLTGELFF. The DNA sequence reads TGTGCCAGCAGCGTACCGGGACAACTCACCGGGGAGCTGTTTTTT.